This T cell receptor beta chain was retrieved from a study of blood T cells in healthy people across ages. Primers used in a second PCR of about 6 to 11 cycles were a sample-barcoded 5' primer and a J-beta primer mix. TCRdb called the 5' RACE reads again in MiXCR, with one record for every CDR3 protein. The table lists over 1,300,000 distinct CDR3 sequences, 45% to 70% of them singletons. Whole-study results and caveats: The fall in TCR beta diversity per million T cells was roughly linear with age. Percentage of naive T cells showed a strong correlation with TCR beta diversity.

CDR1 and CDR2 from the germline V gene are DFQATT and SNEGSKA (reference sequence). The V and J ends lost 1 base and 5 bases, in that order; junction bases with no gene match: 6. CDR3 length equals 14 residues. Turning to this clonotype: The antigen is not known.

The chain carries TRBV20-1 and TRBJ2-5, with 8 bases aligning to TRBD1. Material for sequencing was blood. This clonotype was sampled from a young man in good health. The CDR3 is CSARATGGFETQYF. The DNA of the CDR3 is TGCAGTGCTAGAGCTACAGGGGGGTTTGAGACCCAGTACTTC.